One sample yielded the 21 T cell receptor beta chains listed below, sequenced in a study of T cells in Graves' hyperthyroidism and ophthalmopathy. RNA transcripts provided the source from which TCR beta CDR3 regions were amplified. Using the HTBI primer set, a first-round RT-PCR was run on the TCR CDR3. TCRdb re-derived calls from the multiplex PCR reads in MiXCR, one entry per CDR3 protein. The sample holds around 690,000 distinct CDR3 sequences, approximately 15% seen once. The specimen was blood. These receptors came from a man aged 45-65 years with Graves' hyperthyroidism.

This clonotype has ten or more counts. The genes are TRBV27 and TRBJ2-7, with D maybe TRBD1 (6 bases). Germline V CDR1 and CDR2: MNHEY, SMNVEV (reference sequence). Trimming cost V 1 base and J 3 bases, with 10 bases left between them. The CDR3 totals 14 residues. The CDR3 sequence is CASSLLDSNYEQYF. DNA of the CDR3: TGTGCCAGCAGTTTATTGGACAGCAACTACGAGCAGTACTTC.

The rearrangement links TRBV14 to TRBJ2-1, with D possibly called TRBD1 or TRBD2 (5 bases each). The CDR3 is 24 residues long. V shed 0 bases and J shed 6 bases, with 39 bases lying between them. The germline V gene has CDR1 SGHDN and CDR2 FVKESK. The CDR3 spells CASSQDLRLSDKPQPAGGGNEQFF. CDR3 nucleotide sequence: TGTGCCAGCAGCCAAGATTTGCGACTATCAGACAAACCTCAACCGGCTGGTGGGGGCAATGAGCAGTTCTTC. Filled out from reference TRBV14 and TRBJ2-1, the complete variable domain reads EAGVTQFPSHSVIEKGQTVTLRCDPISGHDNLYWYRRVMGKEIKFLLHFVKESKQDESGMPNNRFLAERTGGTYSTLKVQPAELEDSGVYFCASSQDLRLSDKPQPAGGGNEQFFGPGTRLTVL.

The CDR3 spells CAWSGDRGPSNYGYTF. The DNA for the CDR3 is TGTGCCTGGAGTGGGGACAGGGGGCCTTCTAACTATGGCTACACCTTC. The genes are TRBV30 and TRBJ1-2; 12 bases fit TRBD1. CDR1 is GTSNPN and CDR2 is SVGIG in the germline V gene (reference sequence). J lost 0 bases, V lost 1 base, and 3 bases had no gene match. The CDR3 is 16 amino acids. The full variable domain, with the rest looked up from reference TRBV30 and TRBJ1-2, is SQTIHQWPATLVQPVGSPLSLECTVEGTSNPNLYWYRQAAGRGLQLLFYSVGIGQISSEVPQNLSASRPQDRQFILSSKKLLLSDSGFYLCAWSGDRGPSNYGYTFGSGTRLTVV.

This clonotype was seen at least ten times. The CDR3 reads CASSHPTRAVAKNIQYF. CDR3 bases: TGTGCCAGCAGCCATCCCACCCGGGCGGTGGCCAAAAACATTCAGTACTTC. The rearrangement uses TRBV7-9 and TRBJ2-4; D remains ambiguous. The ends were cut back, 5 bases at V and 1 base at J, with 18 bases in the middle. The CDR3 is 17 residues long. CDR1 and CDR2 (germline): SEHNR, FQNEAQ (reference sequence).

The J gene is TRBJ2-5, the V gene TRBV20-1, with TRBD1 identical over 8 bases. The germline V gene has CDR1 DFQATT and CDR2 SNEGSKA (reference sequence). The CDR3 contains 14 residues. V lost 3 bases to trimming and J lost 5 bases; unmatched junction nucleotides: 8. Here the CDR3 reads CSARAPGGDETQYF. The DNA of the CDR3 is TGCAGTGCTAGGGCTCCAGGGGGCGACGAGACCCAGTACTTC.

This clonotype turned up a few times. In nucleotides, the CDR3 is TGTGCCAGCGGCACGGACAGGGGGAGCGGGAGCTACGAGCAGTTCTTC. It codes for CASGTDRGSGSYEQFF. The genes are TRBV27 and TRBJ2-7; TRBD1 aligns across 10 bases. The J call may be incorrect, as the DNA end agrees better with TRBJ2-1. In germline, CDR1 is MNHEY, CDR2 SMNVEV (reference sequence). CDR3 length: 16 residues.

Worth noting for this clonotype: A single base separates this from a much larger clone, so it may be a read error. Given the absence of the conserved phenylalanine or tryptophan at the CDR3 end, a read error is likely. The rearrangement links TRBV19 to TRBJ2-7; D possibly corresponds to TRBD1 (5 bases). The CDR3 length is 14 residues. V was clipped by 6 bases and J by 0 bases, with 12 bases between them. CDR1 is LNHDA, CDR2 SQIVND, per germline (reference sequence). The CDR3 nucleotides are TGTGCCAGTAGCCCTGAGGACATCTCCTACGAGCAGTACCTC. This gives the protein CASSPEDISYEQYL.

This clonotype was seen only a few times. The chain has TRBV5-1 and TRBJ1-1; weak D call: TRBD1 (5 bases). Germline V gene sequence: CDR1 SGHRS, CDR2 YFSETQ. The CDR3 length is 15 residues. V was pared by 0 bases and J by 5 bases, with 14 bases between. The CDR3: CASSLAGGVVTEAFF. Written as DNA, the CDR3 is TGCGCCAGCAGCTTGGCCGGGGGGGTCGTGACTGAAGCTTTCTTT.

This clonotype was recorded at least ten times. The V and J genes are TRBV20-1 and TRBJ2-7; possible D gene TRBD1, 6 bases. The V gene's germline CDR1 is DFQATT and CDR2 SNEGSKA (reference sequence). The V end lost 3 bases, the J end lost 3 bases, and 24 bases lay between the germline ends. The CDR3 length is 17 residues. For the CDR3, the DNA is TGCAGTGCTAGCCCCCCCTGGGGACAACCAAGAGGCTACGAGCAGTACTTC. As protein: CSASPPWGQPRGYEQYF.

At least ten counts were recorded for this clonotype. CDR3 protein: CASSEARTGNTEAFF. CDR3 DNA: TGTGCCAGCAGTGAAGCAAGGACGGGGAACACTGAAGCTTTCTTT. This rearrangement joins TRBV6-1 to TRBJ1-1; unclear D gene. This CDR3 has 15 residues. Per the germline V gene, CDR1 is MNHNS and CDR2 is SASEGT. The germline V and J ends were trimmed by 0 bases and 1 base, with 9 bases remaining between them.

This clonotype was counted at least ten times. J is TRBJ1-1 and V is TRBV20-1; possible D gene TRBD1, 5 bases. CDR3 length: 12 amino acids. V lost 3 bases, J lost 5 bases, and 10 bases lay in between. The germline CDR1 and CDR2 sequences are DFQATT and SNEGSKA (reference sequence). The CDR3 here is CSARIGDTEAFF. The CDR3 nucleotides are TGCAGTGCTAGGATAGGGGATACTGAAGCTTTCTTT.

This clonotype was counted many times. The chain joins TRBV28 to TRBJ2-1; D is undetermined. CDR1 is MDHEN, CDR2 SYDVKM, per germline. The ends were cut back, 7 bases at V and 5 bases at J, with 18 bases in the middle. CDR3 size: 15 residues. The CDR3, as DNA: TGTGCCAGCACCCCGGGCGGTGCGATTGACAATGAGCAGTTCTTC. It specifies CASTPGGAIDNEQFF.

The CDR3 loop is CASSPHRDTTYEQYF. The CDR3 nucleotides are TGTGCCAGCAGTCCTCACCGGGACACAACCTACGAGCAGTACTTC. The J gene is TRBJ2-7, the V gene TRBV6-2 or TRBV6-3; the D gene is possibly TRBD1 (6 bases). V lost 5 bases to trimming and J lost 2 bases, with 16 bases between them. The germline gives CDR1 MNHEY, CDR2 SVGEGT. The length of the CDR3 is 15 residues.

This clonotype was seen a handful of times. The CDR3: CASSEFGYLRVTQYF. The CDR3 DNA follows: TGTGCCAGTAGTGAATTCGGCTACCTCAGGGTTACGCAGTATTTT. This chain uses TRBV19 with TRBJ2-3; tentatively, D is TRBD1 (5 bases). This CDR3 has 15 residues. The germline gives CDR1 LNHDA, CDR2 SQIVND (reference sequence). Trimming took 5 bases from V and 8 from J, leaving 20 bases between them.

This chain joins TRBV3-1 and TRBJ2-2; D uncertain. The V gene lost 4 bases and the J gene lost 7 bases, with 10 bases spanning the gap. Germline CDR1 is LGHDT and CDR2 is YNNKEL (reference sequence). The CDR3 is 13 amino acids. The CDR3 reads CASSPHLGGELFF. The CDR3 DNA follows: TGTGCCAGCAGCCCACACTTAGGCGGGGAGCTGTTTTTT.

This clonotype showed up just a few times. Written as DNA, the CDR3 is TGTGCCAGCAGTTGGCTGGGGAGCTACCCCCTTGATCCGGGGGAGCAGTACTTC. It encodes CASSWLGSYPLDPGEQYF. The rearrangement links TRBV12-3 or TRBV12-4 to TRBJ2-7; D possibly corresponds to TRBD2 (5 bases). The CDR3 has 18 amino acids. Trimming took off 4 bases at V and 7 bases at J, with 29 bases between the two ends.

This clonotype has at least ten counts. The chain couples TRBV6-1 to TRBJ2-7, with D tentatively TRBD2 (6 bases). The CDR3 has 14 residues. The V gene lost 6 bases and the J gene lost 4 bases, with 16 bases spanning the gap. The germline gives CDR1 MNHNS, CDR2 SASEGT. The chain's CDR3 is CASSRATSEYEQYF. CDR3 DNA: TGTGCCAGCAGCCGCGCGACTAGTGAGTACGAGCAGTACTTC.

The chain has TRBV20-1 and TRBJ1-2; the D gene is possibly TRBD1 (5 bases). This CDR3 contains 15 residues. Trimming removed 2 bases from V and 1 base from J, with 14 bases in between. The germline V gene encodes CDR1 DFQATT and CDR2 SNEGSKA (reference sequence). CDR3 in amino acids: CSARNQGLLNYGYTF. CDR3 DNA sequence: TGCAGTGCTAGAAACCAGGGCCTTCTTAACTATGGCTACACCTTC.

The chain links TRBV3-1 to TRBJ2-1, with 14 bases identical to TRBD2. Per germline, CDR1 LGHDT and CDR2 YNNKEL (reference sequence). Unmatched junction bases numbered 10, after V lost 2 bases and J lost 7 bases. This CDR3 spans 18 amino acids. The CDR3 region has the DNA TGTGCCAGCAGCCAAAGGGAGACTAGCGGGAGGGCCGTTAATGAGCAGTTCTTC. Translated, it gives CASSQRETSGRAVNEQFF.

The CDR3 nucleotides are TGTGCCAGCAGCTTGTGGGGGGCTGGTGAAAAACTGTTTTTT. Translated: CASSLWGAGEKLFF. The chain combines TRBV7-3 with TRBJ1-4, with a weak D call TRBD1 (6 bases). The CDR3 loop spans 14 amino acids. Looked up from germline, CDR1 is SGHTA and CDR2 is FQGTGA. Trimming shortened V by 3 bases and J by 7 bases, and 12 bases separated the two germline ends.

This clonotype was seen a few times. The chain recombines TRBV10-2 with TRBJ1-1; tentatively, D is TRBD1 (6 bases). The germline V and J ends were trimmed by 8 bases and 1 base, with 11 bases remaining between them. CDR1 and CDR2 (germline): WSHSY, SAAADI. The CDR3 covers 13 residues. The CDR3 DNA reads TGCGCCAGCGAGGGACACCAGAACACTGAAGCTTTCTTT. This codes for CASEGHQNTEAFF.